The T cell receptor (beta chain) described here comes from a study of control samples from healthy donors and cancer patients. Trimming at V came to 10 bases and at J to 3 bases, leaving 2 bases not matched to a gene. Germline assignment: CDR1 MRHNA and CDR2 SNTAGT. This CDR3 is built from 13 residues. Method: immunoSEQ multiplex PCR; TCRdb's copy keeps in-frame clones and lacks some. The sample has around 150,000 clones; 89% are singletons. Sequencing was done on a sample of blood. This sequence originates from a man aged 25 to 40 in good health. This rearrangement joins TRBV6-4 to TRBJ2-3, with 12 bases lining up with TRBD2. CDR3 protein: CATGLAGTDTQYF. In DNA form, the CDR3 reads TGTGCCACCGGACTAGCGGGAACAGATACGCAGTATTTT.